This T cell receptor (beta chain) was recorded in a study of T-cell memory formation after mild COVID-19 (dated by TCRdb to the early 2020s). For the wider study: TCR sequence clusters from the two donors were largely donor specific. In a couple of donors, T-cell clones that expanded and contracted after mild COVID-19 were tracked by sequencing TCRalpha and TCRbeta repertoires over time. The cohort comprised two young, previously healthy adult volunteers, one female and one male.

A few counts support this clonotype. There is no known antigen for this receptor. One base away there is no much larger clone; base qualities are not given. PBMCs were isolated by Ficoll-Paque density gradient centrifugation. Taken from cysteine to phenylalanine, the CDR3 has 14 residues. The DNA shown is the 42-base CDR3, in frame from base 1. V and J are truncated by 0 bases and 5 bases respectively, leaving an intervening sequence of 10 bases. The germline V gene encodes CDR1 PRHDT and CDR2 FYEKMQ (reference sequence). What the work shows at the level of the full study, not this receptor alone: Contracting CD4+ clones turned up mainly in the CM and EM memory subsets, whereas EMRA was where CD8+ clones were enriched. SARS-CoV-2 specificity of the second-wave clones peaking on day 37 was not confirmed. Clones that contracted from day 15 to 85 showed balanced CD4/CD8 phenotypes, whereas a second wave of clones that expanded from day 15 to 37 leaned towards CD4+. Some responding clones were detected in pre-infection memory, suggesting pre-existing cross-reactive memory T cells joined the SARS-CoV-2 response. The study included only a couple of mild cases, and larger cohorts that include severe cases with pre-infection samples were judged to be necessary.

Data came from an Illumina NovaSeq 6000. Using 5'RACE with constant-segment primers, TCRalpha and TCRbeta cDNA libraries were constructed, with sample barcodes and unique molecular identifiers added in the process. Trizol reagent was used to extract RNA from every sample. Library amplification was performed in two PCR steps, and a second sample barcode and Illumina TruSeq adapters were introduced in the second step. Sequencing of the libraries was done on an Illumina NovaSeq, producing 2 x 150 bp paired-end reads. For the original study's pipeline: Reads were demultiplexed and collapsed into UMI-guided consensus sequences with migec v1.2.7. With mixcr v2.1.11, UMI consensuses were aligned to TRA and TRB V and J templates and assembled into clonotypes. A clonotype was counted as expanded or contracted only when both edgeR and NoisET called the clonotype significant, with the noise models trained on biological replicates. For edgeR calls, the thresholds were a false discovery rate-adjusted p below 0.01 and a log2 fold-change of 1. PCA with hierarchical clustering of max-normalized trajectories of the 1000 most abundant clonotypes was used as exploratory dynamics analysis. Each responding clone was given a CD4 or CD8 phenotype based on the CD4+ and CD8+ repertoires, which had been sequenced separately. TCRdb itself trimmed the public reads at Q25 with fastp, ran MiXCR and retained productive beta chains. Rows are unified per CDR3 protein, each entry keeping the most common DNA and genes. TCRdb, rather than the study authors, made the V and J calls. For this sample the table gives 450,000 to 650,000 distinct CDR3 sequences, of which about 20% were detected only once. Approximately 8.4% of the sample is held by the ten biggest clonotypes.

The receptor was isolated from an adult woman who had mild COVID-19 (a few samples of this study predate the infection). The sample titles of this study are shuffled in the database, so cell type and time point are left out; the donor was told from shared clones. Recombination joined TRBV13 with TRBJ1-2, with the D gene not confidently named. Input material: PBMCs or a T cell subset sorted from them (not recorded which). The base sequence is TGTGCCAGCAGCTTAGGCAGCCCCTCTTATGGCTACACCTTC. Its translation reads: CASSLGSPSYGYTF.